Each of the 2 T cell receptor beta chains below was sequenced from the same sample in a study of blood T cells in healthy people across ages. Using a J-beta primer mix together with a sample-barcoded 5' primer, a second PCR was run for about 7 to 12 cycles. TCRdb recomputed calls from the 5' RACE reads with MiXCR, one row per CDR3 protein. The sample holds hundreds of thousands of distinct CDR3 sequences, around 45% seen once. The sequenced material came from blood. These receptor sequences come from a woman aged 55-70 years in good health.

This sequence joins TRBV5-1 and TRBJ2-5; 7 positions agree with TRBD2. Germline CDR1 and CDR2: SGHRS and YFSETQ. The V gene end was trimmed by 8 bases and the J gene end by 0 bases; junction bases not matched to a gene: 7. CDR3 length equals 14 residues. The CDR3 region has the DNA TGCGCCAGTACCAGCGGGAAGTACCAAGAGACCCAGTACTTC. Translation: CASTSGKYQETQYF. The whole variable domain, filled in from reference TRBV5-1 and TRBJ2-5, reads KAGVTQTPRYLIKTRGQQVTLSCSPISGHRSVSWYQQTPGQGLQFLFEYFSETQRNKGNFPGRFSGRQFSNSRSEMNVSTLELGDSALYLCASTSGKYQETQYFGPGTRLLVL.

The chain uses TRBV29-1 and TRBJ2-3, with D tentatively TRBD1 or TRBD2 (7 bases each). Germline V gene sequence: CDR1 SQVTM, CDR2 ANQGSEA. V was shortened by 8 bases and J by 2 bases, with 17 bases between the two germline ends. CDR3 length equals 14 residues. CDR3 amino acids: CSMRQGGFTDTQYF. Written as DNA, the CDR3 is TGCAGCATGAGACAGGGAGGGTTCACAGATACGCAGTATTTT.